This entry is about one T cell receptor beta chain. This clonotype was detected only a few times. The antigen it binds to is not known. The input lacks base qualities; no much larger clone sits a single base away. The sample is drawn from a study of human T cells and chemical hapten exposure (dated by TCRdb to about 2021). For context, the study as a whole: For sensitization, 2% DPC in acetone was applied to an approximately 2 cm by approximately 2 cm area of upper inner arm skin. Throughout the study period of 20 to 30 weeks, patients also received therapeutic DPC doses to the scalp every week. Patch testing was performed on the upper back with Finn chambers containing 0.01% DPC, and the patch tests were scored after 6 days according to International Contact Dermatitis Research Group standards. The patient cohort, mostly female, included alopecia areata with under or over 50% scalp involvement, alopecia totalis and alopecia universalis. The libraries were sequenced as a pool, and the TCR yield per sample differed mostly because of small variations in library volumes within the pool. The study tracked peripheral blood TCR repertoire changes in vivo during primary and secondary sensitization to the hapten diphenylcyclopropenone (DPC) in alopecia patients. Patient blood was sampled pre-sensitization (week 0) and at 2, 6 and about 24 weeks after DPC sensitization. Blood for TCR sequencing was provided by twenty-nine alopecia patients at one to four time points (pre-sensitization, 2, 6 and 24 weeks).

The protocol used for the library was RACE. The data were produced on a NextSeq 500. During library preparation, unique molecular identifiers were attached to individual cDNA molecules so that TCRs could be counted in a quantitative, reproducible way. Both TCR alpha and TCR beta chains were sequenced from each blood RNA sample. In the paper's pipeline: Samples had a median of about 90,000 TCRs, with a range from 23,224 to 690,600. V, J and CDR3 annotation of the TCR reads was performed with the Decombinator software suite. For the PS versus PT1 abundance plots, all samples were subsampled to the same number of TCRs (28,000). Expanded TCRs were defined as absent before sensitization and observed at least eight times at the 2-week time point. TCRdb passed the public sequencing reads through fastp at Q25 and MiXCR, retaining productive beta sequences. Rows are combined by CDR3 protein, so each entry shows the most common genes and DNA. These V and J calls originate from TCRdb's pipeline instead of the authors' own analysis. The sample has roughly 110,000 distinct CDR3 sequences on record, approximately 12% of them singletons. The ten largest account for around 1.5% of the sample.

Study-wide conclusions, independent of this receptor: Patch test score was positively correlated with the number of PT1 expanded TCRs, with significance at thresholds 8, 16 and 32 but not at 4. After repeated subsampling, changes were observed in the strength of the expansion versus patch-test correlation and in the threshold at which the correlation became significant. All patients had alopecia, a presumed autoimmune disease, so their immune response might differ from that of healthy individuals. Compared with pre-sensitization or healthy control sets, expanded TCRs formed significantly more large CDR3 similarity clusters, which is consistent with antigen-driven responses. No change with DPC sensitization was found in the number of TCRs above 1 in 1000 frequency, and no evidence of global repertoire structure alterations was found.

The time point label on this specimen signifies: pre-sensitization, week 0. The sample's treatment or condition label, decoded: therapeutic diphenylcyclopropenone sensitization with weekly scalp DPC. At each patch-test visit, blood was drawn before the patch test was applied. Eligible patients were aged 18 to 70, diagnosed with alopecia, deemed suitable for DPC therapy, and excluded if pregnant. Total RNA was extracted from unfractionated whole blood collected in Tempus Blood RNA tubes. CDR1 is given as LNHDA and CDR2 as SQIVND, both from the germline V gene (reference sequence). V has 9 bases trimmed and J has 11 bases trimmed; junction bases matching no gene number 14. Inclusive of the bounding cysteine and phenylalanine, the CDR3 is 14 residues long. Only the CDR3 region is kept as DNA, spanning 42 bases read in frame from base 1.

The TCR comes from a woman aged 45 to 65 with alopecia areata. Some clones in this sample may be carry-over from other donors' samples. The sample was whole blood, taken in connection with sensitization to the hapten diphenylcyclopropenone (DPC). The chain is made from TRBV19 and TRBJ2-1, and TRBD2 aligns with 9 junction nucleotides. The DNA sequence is TGTGCCAGCTCCGGGACTAGCCTCATTCGGAAGCAGTTCTTC. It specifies CASSGTSLIRKQFF.